These T cell receptor beta chains were read from a single sample in a study of blood T cell dynamics during melanoma immunotherapy. The table came from immunoSEQ multiplex PCR; TCRdb's copy has only in-frame clones and leaves some out. The repertoire consists of almost 25,000 clones, with approximately 90% occurring once and the leading ten covering more than 3.5%. Material: blood, obtained from a patient treated with checkpoint blockade. All receptors derive from a human donor with melanoma. CDR3s include the opening cysteine and the closing phenylalanine or tryptophan. The order of the fields is CDR3 protein, CDR3 DNA, J gene, D gene, V gene, clone size. D genes are given only for firm matches. Only part of the rows carry a size: once, few, many, or a class if the clone is expanded.

CASSLRGHHTGELFF	TGTGCCAGCAGCCTACGCGGACACCACACCGGGGAGCTGTTTTTT	TRBJ2-2	.	TRBV5-4	.
CASSFQTPGEKLFF	TGTGCCAGCAGTTTCCAGACACCCGGCGAAAAACTGTTTTTT	TRBJ1-4	.	TRBV28	.
CASSPSVGGYEQYF	TGTGCCAGCTCACCAAGCGTAGGGGGCTACGAGCAGTACTTC	TRBJ2-7	.	TRBV18	.
CASSLLLSGSSYNEQFF	TGTGCCAGCTCACTACTACTTAGCGGAAGCTCCTACAATGAGCAGTTCTTC	TRBJ2-1	.	TRBV18	once
CASSRRTSGRSTDTQYF	TGTGCCAGCAGCCGACGGACTAGCGGGAGAAGCACAGATACGCAGTATTTT	TRBJ2-3	TRBD2	TRBV11-2	.
CASSLEQGNEKLFF	TGCGCCAGCAGCCTAGAACAGGGGAATGAAAAACTGTTTTTT	TRBJ1-4	TRBD1	TRBV5-1	.
CASSTRTSGTYEQYF	TGTGCCAGTAGTACGCGGACTAGCGGGACCTACGAGCAGTACTTC	TRBJ2-7	TRBD2	TRBV19	.
CARSRTSLDNEQFF	TGTGCCAGAAGCCGGACTAGCCTAGACAATGAGCAGTTCTTC	TRBJ2-1	TRBD2	TRBV5-3	.
CASSFASGTYEQYF	TGCGCCAGCAGCTTCGCGAGTGGAACCTACGAGCAGTACTTC	TRBJ2-7	.	TRBV5-1	.
CASSQEEWPNEKLFF	TGCGCCAGCAGCCAAGAGGAATGGCCTAATGAAAAACTGTTTTTT	TRBJ1-4	.	TRBV4-1	few
CASSLVQGRGYTF	TGTGCCAGCAGCTTGGTCCAGGGTAGAGGCTACACCTTC	TRBJ1-2	.	TRBV5-6	once
CSVTGMDEKLFF	TGCAGCGTAACAGGGATGGATGAAAAACTGTTTTTT	TRBJ1-4	.	TRBV29-1	.
CASSFDRGTEAFF	TGTGCCAGCAGCTTCGACAGGGGGACTGAAGCTTTCTTT	TRBJ1-1	TRBD1	TRBV7-3	.
CSGGLWTGDGNTGELFF	TGCAGCGGTGGTCTATGGACAGGGGATGGGAACACCGGGGAGCTGTTTTTT	TRBJ2-2	TRBD1	TRBV29-1	once